These 11 T cell receptor beta chains were sequenced from one sample in a study of cytomegalovirus exposure and HLA in healthy donors. Sequencing used immunoSEQ multiplex PCR; TCRdb keeps in-frame clones, though not all of them. This table has some 160,000 clones, more than 75% appearing once. The sample comprised PBMCs. The receptors were sampled from a man aged 18 to 30 in good health and CMV-seronegative.

The chain links TRBV7-9 to TRBJ2-3; the match to TRBD2 covers 9 bases. The CDR3 is 19 amino acids. V trimming: 0 bases; J trimming: 1 base; junction bases outside the gene matches: 11. Germline CDR1 SEHNR, CDR2 FQNEAQ (reference sequence). This CDR3 is CASSLARLADRPRTDTQYF. The DNA of the CDR3 is TGTGCCAGCAGCTTAGCGCGACTAGCGGACAGACCTCGCACAGATACGCAGTATTTT.

The chain has TRBV6-5 and TRBJ2-3, with 11 bases aligning to TRBD2. The CDR3 length is 14 residues. Germline loops: CDR1 MNHEY, CDR2 SVGAGI. The trim removed 4 bases at V and 5 bases at J, leaving 2 bases unmatched. The chain's CDR3 is CASSLLAGEDTQYF. CDR3 DNA: TGTGCCAGCAGTTTACTAGCGGGGGAAGATACGCAGTATTTT.

In nucleotides, the CDR3 is TGTGCCAGCAGCCTTACAGGGGGCAGTGGGCAGCCCCAGCATTTT. Protein product: CASSLTGGSGQPQHF. This rearrangement joins TRBV7-2 to TRBJ1-5, with TRBD1 identical over 9 bases. This CDR3 comprises 15 residues. Looked up from germline, CDR1 is SGHTA and CDR2 is FQGNSA. J lost 7 bases, V lost 5 bases, and 9 bases had no gene match.

This rearrangement joins TRBV25-1 to TRBJ2-7; 7 positions agree with TRBD2. The germline gives CDR1 MGHDK, CDR2 SYGVNS. This CDR3 spans 13 amino acids. V was pared by 6 bases and J by 1 base, with 3 bases of the junction left unmatched. In DNA, the CDR3 is TGTGCCAGCAGGGGGGGACTATCCTACGAGCAGTACTTC. Encoded protein: CASRGGLSYEQYF.

To note about this clone: Different DNA sequences within this sample yield the same CDR3. The chain carries TRBV27 and TRBJ2-7; unclear D gene. The CDR3 has 11 residues. V was clipped by 3 bases and J by 6 bases, with 6 bases between them. Germline V lookup: CDR1 MNHEY, CDR2 SMNVEV (reference sequence). The CDR3 is CASSFRSEQYF. As DNA, the CDR3 is TGTGCCAGCAGTTTCCGGTCCGAGCAGTACTTC.

This chain links TRBV2 with TRBJ1-2; 7 nucleotides line up with TRBD1. The CDR3 consists of 13 residues. V was pared by 7 bases and J by 7 bases, with 9 bases of the junction left unmatched. Germline assignment: CDR1 SNHLY and CDR2 FYNNEI. Here the CDR3 reads CASKELNRGGYTF. In nucleotides, the CDR3 is TGTGCCAGCAAGGAACTTAACAGGGGTGGCTACACCTTC.

V usage is TRBV4-1 and J usage is TRBJ2-1; 8 positions agree with TRBD2. The CDR3 sequence is 16 residues long. Germline CDR1 and CDR2: MGHRA and YSYEKL. V lost 1 base to trimming and J lost 6 bases; unmatched junction nucleotides: 8. The CDR3: CASSQAPGGAFNEQFF. The CDR3 bases are TGCGCCAGCAGCCAAGCGCCCGGGGGGGCCTTCAATGAGCAGTTCTTC.

This clone was seen only once. The gene calls are TRBV10-3 and TRBJ2-7; TRBD2 agrees at 11 bases. The V and J ends lost 0 bases and 3 bases, in that order; junction bases with no gene match: 1. CDR1 is ENHRY, CDR2 SYGVKD, per germline. CDR3 length equals 15 residues. The CDR3 bases are TGTGCCATCAGTGAGTCAGGGACTAGCGGCTACGAGCAGTACTTC. Its protein is CAISESGTSGYEQYF.

The chain links TRBV27 to TRBJ1-5; 11 bases align to TRBD1. This CDR3 is built from 15 residues. V was clipped by 4 bases and J by 4 bases; unmatched bases: 3. Germline-derived CDR1 and CDR2 are MNHEY and SMNVEV (reference sequence). As DNA, the CDR3 is TGTGCCAGCAGTTGGGACAGGGGGTCAAATCAGCCCCAGCATTTT. Residues: CASSWDRGSNQPQHF.

CDR3 in amino acids: CASSPIRYNEQFF. In DNA, the CDR3 is TGTGCCAGCAGCCCTATACGGTACAATGAGCAGTTCTTC. J is TRBJ2-1 and V is TRBV7-8, with D unresolved. CDR1 SGHVS and CDR2 FQNEAQ come from the germline V gene. This CDR3 spans 13 amino acids. V lost 5 bases to trimming and J lost 4 bases, with 9 bases between them.

The V call is TRBV11-3, the J call TRBJ2-2; D is unresolved. Trimming shortened V by 3 bases and J by 5 bases, and 4 bases separated the two germline ends. The V gene's germline CDR1 is SGHNT and CDR2 YENEEA. This CDR3 has 12 residues. The CDR3: CASSFLTGELFF. The CDR3 DNA follows: TGTGCCAGCAGCTTTTTAACCGGGGAGCTGTTTTTT.